The present T cell receptor (beta chain) was sequenced within a study of early T cells in non-severe SARS-CoV-2 infection (dated by TCRdb to about 2021). Broadly, across the study: Bulk RNA from unsorted whole blood was used for TCR sequencing, so alpha and beta chains could not be paired. General study outcomes and caveats: VDJdb matching was skewed toward anti-spike CD8 responses and likely underestimated virus-specific expansions by missing private and CD4 specificities.

Trimming removed 4 bases from V and 6 bases from J; the gene matches leave 9 bases unexplained. From the germline V gene, CDR1 is MNHEY and CDR2 is SVGEGT. Measured from the cysteine to the phenylalanine, the CDR3 is 14 residues long. The retained sequence is limited to the CDR3, 42 bases, with the frame set at the first base. A case-control design nested within a healthcare worker cohort in London, UK, was used, with weekly nasopharyngeal swab PCR tests and blood sampling performed. Healthcare workers were recruited between 23 and 31 March 2020, during the week of the UK lockdown, and were followed weekly for up to about 15 weeks. This clonotype showed up many times. Its binding antigen is unknown. No much larger clonotype is one base removed from it; base qualities were not supplied. The method was 5' RACE. For sequencing, a NextSeq 500 was employed. The TCR library protocol attached unique molecular identifiers to individual cDNA molecules to correct for sequencing error and PCR bias. Sequencing covered both TCR alpha and beta chains, and within each sample the abundances of alpha and beta sequences were tightly co-correlated. As for how the authors treated the data: V gene, J gene and CDR3 annotation of TCR sequences was performed with Decombinator V4. Expanded TCRs were defined as changing significantly between any two time points under a Poisson model with p below 0.0001. TCR abundances were normalised to the total number of TCRs sequenced in each sample and reported as counts per million. TRAV1-2 paired with TRAJ12, TRAJ20 or TRAJ33 defined MAIT TCRs, while TRAV10 paired with TRAJ18 defined iNKT TCRs. A search of VDJdb, accessed on 1 November 2021, was run for TCRs annotated to CMV, EBV and SARS-CoV-2, with TCRs annotated for multiple antigens excluded. TCRdb reran the public reads through fastp at Q25 and MiXCR, keeping productive beta chains. Each CDR3 protein gets just one entry, which takes the most common genes and DNA from the rows behind it. It is TCRdb's table, rather than the study itself, that gives the V and J calls and clone size. The table for this sample lists 30,000 or so distinct CDR3 sequences; roughly 7.2% of them were counted only once. 2.5% to 3% of the sample is held by the ten biggest clonotypes.

This receptor was identified in an adult who was a healthcare worker with PCR-confirmed SARS-CoV-2 infection or an uninfected control (not recorded which). In this chain, TRBV6-2 or TRBV6-3 is recombined with TRBJ2-7, with 7 bases matching TRBD1. The sequenced sample consisted of whole blood. The nucleotide sequence reads as follows: TGTGCCAGCAGTTGGCCCGAAGCAGGGGGCGAGCAGTACTTC. Translated, this is CASSWPEAGGEQYF.